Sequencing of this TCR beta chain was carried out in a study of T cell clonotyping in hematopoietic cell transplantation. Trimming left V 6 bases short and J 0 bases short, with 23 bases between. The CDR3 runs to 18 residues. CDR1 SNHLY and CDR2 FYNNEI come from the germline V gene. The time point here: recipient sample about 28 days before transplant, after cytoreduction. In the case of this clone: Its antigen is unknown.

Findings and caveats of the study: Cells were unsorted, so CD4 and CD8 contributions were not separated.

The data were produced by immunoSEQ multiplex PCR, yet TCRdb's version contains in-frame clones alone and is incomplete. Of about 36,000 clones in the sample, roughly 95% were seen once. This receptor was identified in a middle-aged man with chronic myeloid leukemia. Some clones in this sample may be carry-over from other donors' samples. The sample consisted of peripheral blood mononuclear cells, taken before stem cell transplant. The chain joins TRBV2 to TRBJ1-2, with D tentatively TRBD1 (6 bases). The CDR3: CASSQWGGALIANYGYTF. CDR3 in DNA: TGTGCCAGCAGCCAGTGGGGGGGGGCACTAATAGCTAACTATGGCTACACCTTC. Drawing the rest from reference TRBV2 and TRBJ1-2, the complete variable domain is EPEVTQTPSHQVTQMGQEVILRCVPISNHLYFYWYRQILGQKVEFLVSFYNNEISEKSEIFDDQFSVERPDGSNFTLKIRSTKLEDSAMYFCASSQWGGALIANYGYTFGSGTRLTVV.